This TCR beta chain was sequenced for a study of cytomegalovirus exposure and HLA in healthy donors. This clone has a handful of counts. The antigen is unknown. Primers included in the PCR were 60 Vbeta and 13 Jbeta primers. Sequencing used immunoSEQ multiplex PCR; TCRdb keeps in-frame clones, though not all of them. In the table there are some 74,000 clones, 60% to 75% of which are singletons. Overall study results and limits: The study flagged around 160 TCR beta chains as cytomegalovirus-associated. Links to common viral pathogens appeared, in a later analysis, for several of the most significant clusters.

Trimming left V 5 bases short and J 6 bases short, with 16 bases between. CDR1 MDHEN and CDR2 SYDVKM come from the germline V gene. This CDR3 region has 15 residues. The chain carries TRBV28 and TRBJ1-4, with unresolved D. The TCR was taken from a man aged 40-49 years in good health and CMV-seropositive. The specimen sequenced was PBMCs. Here the CDR3 DNA reads TGTGCCAGCAGTGCTCCGGGAGCCAGTGATGAAAAACTGTTTTTT. Protein product: CASSAPGASDEKLFF.